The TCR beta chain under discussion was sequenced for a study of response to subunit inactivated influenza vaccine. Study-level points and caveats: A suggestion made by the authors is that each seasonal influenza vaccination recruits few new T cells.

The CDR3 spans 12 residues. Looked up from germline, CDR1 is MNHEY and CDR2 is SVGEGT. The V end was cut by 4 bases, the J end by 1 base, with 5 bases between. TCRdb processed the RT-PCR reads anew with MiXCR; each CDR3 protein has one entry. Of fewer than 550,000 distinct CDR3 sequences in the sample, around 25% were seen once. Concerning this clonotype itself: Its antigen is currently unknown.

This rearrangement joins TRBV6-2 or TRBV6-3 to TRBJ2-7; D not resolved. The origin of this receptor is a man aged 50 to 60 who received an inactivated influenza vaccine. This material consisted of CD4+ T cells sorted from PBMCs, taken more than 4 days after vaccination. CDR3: CASSSRSYEQYF. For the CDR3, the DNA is TGTGCCAGCAGTTCAAGATCCTACGAGCAGTACTTC.